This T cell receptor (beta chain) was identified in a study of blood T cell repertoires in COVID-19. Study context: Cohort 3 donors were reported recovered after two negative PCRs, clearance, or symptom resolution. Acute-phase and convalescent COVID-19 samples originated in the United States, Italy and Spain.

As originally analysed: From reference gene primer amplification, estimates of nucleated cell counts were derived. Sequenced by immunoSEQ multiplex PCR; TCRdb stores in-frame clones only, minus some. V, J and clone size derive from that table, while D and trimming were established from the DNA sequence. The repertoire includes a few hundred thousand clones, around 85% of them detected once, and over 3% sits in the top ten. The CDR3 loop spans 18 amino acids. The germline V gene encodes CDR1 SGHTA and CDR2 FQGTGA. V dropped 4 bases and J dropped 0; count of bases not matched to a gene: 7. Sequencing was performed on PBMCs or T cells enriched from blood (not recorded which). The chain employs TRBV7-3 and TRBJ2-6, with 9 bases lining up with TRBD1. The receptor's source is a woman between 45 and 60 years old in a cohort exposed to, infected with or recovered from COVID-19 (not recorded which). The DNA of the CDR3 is TGTGCCAGCAGCTCGACGGGGGGACAGGGCTCTGGGGCCAACGTCCTGACTTTC. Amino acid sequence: CASSSTGGQGSGANVLTF.